This TCR beta chain is from a study of blood T cell repertoires in COVID-19. Study at large: Italy, Spain and the United States were the sources of the convalescent and acute COVID-19 samples.

The protocol was immunoSEQ multiplex PCR, while the TCRdb copy is restricted to in-frame clones and leaves out a portion. The top ten hold about 4% of the sample, which has some 220,000 clones, approximately 90% seen once. This clone was found many times. Germline CDR1 reads ENHRY; CDR2 reads SYGVKD. Germline trimming cut 7 bases from V and 7 bases from J; bases unmatched to any gene: 8. The CDR3 has 14 residues. The rearrangement uses TRBV10-3 and TRBJ1-2; 11 nucleotides match TRBD1. Sequences were obtained from PBMCs or T cells enriched from blood (not recorded which). The origin of this receptor is a woman aged 40 to 50 with acute COVID-19. The CDR3 sequence: CAIIRGQGAGGYTF. DNA of the CDR3: TGTGCCATCATTCGAGGACAGGGGGCGGGTGGCTACACCTTC.